This T cell receptor (beta chain) was sequenced during a study of tumor and adjacent non-tumor tissue in lung cancer. RNA was extracted from bulk tissue without any cell sorting. TCRbeta libraries were built with three rounds of nested PCR, modified from ARM-PCR. TCRdb reprocessed the multiplex PCR reads via MiXCR and lists one record per CDR3 protein. The sample gives fewer than 120,000 distinct CDR3 sequences, 84% of which show up once; roughly 20% is in the top ten. There are 17 residues in the CDR3. Germline CDR1 and CDR2: MNHEY and SVGAGI. As regards this clonotype: A junction end diverges from the germline sequence, so it may reflect a read error.

The sample was lung tumor tissue. The TCR sequence derives from a man in his 70s with non-small cell lung cancer. The rearrangement uses TRBV6-5 and TRBJ2-5; D may be TRBD1 (6 bases). CDR3 DNA sequence: TGTGCCAGTAGTTCCGCCGGGACATGGTTCCCACAAGAGACCCACTACTTC. Protein product: CASSSAGTWFPQETHYF.